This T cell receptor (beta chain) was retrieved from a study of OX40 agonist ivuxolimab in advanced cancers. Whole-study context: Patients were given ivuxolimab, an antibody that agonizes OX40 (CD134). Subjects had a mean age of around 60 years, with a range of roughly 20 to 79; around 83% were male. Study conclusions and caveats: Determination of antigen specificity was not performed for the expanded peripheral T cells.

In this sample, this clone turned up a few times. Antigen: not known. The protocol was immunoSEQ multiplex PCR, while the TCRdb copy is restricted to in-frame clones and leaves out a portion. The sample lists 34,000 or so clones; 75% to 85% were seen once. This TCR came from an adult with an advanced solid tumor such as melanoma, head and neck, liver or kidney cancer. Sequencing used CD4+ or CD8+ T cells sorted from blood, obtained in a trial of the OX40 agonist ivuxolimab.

CDR3 sequence: CASSQNRGTEAFF. The CDR3 region has the DNA TGCGCCAGCAGCCAGAACAGGGGAACTGAAGCTTTCTTT. J is TRBJ1-1 and V is TRBV4-1; 7 nucleotides line up with TRBD1. The CDR3 is 13 residues long. Germline values: CDR1 MGHRA, CDR2 YSYEKL. Trimming removed 3 bases from V and 5 bases from J; junction bases left unmatched: 3.